This section outlines one T cell receptor beta chain sequence together with its context. The record originates from a study of shared clonotypes between healthy human individuals. This CDR3 has 13 amino acids. V gave up 2 bases and J gave up 4 bases, with 9 bases separating them. Germline V CDR1 and CDR2: SGHDN, FVKESK. A deep-level run was used for the assay. The repertoire was sequenced with immunoSEQ multiplex PCR; TCRdb's copy has only in-frame clones and lacks some. This table holds about 480,000 clones, approximately 85% found once. What was sequenced was PBMCs. This TCR came from a middle-aged woman in good health. Some clones in this sample may be carry-over from other donors' samples. V gene TRBV14 combines with J gene TRBJ2-7; no reliable D call. The CDR3 protein is CASSQMSTYEQYF. The CDR3 region has the DNA TGTGCCAGCAGCCAAATGAGCACGTACGAGCAGTACTTC.